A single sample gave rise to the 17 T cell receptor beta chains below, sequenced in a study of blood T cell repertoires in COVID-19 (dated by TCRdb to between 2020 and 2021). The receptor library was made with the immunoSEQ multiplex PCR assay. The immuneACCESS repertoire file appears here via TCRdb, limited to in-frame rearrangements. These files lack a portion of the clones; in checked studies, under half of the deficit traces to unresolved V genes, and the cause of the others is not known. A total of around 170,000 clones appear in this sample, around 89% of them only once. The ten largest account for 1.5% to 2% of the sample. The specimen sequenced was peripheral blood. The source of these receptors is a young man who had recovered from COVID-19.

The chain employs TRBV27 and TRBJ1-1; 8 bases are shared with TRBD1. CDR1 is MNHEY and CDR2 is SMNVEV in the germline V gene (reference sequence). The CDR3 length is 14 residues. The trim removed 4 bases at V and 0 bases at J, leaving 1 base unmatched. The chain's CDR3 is CASSWDRMNTEAFF. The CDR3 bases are TGTGCCAGCAGTTGGGACAGGATGAACACTGAAGCTTTCTTT.

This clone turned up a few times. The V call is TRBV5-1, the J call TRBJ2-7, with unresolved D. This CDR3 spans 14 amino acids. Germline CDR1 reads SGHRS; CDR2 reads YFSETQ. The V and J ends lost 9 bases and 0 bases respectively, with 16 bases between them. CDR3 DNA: TGCGCCACCCGGAAGGAGCTCCACTCCTACGAGCAGTACTTC. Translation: CATRKELHSYEQYF.

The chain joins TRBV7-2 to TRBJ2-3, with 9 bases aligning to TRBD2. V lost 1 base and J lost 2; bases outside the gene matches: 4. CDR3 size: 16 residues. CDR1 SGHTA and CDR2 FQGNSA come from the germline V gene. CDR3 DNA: TGTGCCAGCAGCTTAGTAGCGGGAGCGTACACAGATACGCAGTATTTT. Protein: CASSLVAGAYTDTQYF. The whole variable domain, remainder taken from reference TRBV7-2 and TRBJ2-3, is GAGVSQSPSNKVTEKGKDVELRCDPISGHTALYWYRQSLGQGLEFLIYFQGNSAPDKSGLPSDRFSAERTGGSVSTLTIQRTQQEDSAVYLCASSLVAGAYTDTQYFGPGTRLTVL.

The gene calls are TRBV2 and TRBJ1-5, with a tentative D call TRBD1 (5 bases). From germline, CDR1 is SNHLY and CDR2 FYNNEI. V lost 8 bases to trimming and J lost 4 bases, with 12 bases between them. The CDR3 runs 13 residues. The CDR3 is CASGGEGNQPQHF. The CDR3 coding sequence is TGTGCCAGCGGGGGGGAGGGGAATCAGCCCCAGCATTTT.

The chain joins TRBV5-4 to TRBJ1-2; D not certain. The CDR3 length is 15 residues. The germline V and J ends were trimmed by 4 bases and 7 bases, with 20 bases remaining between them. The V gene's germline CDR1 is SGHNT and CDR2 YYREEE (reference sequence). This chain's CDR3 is CASSTRGQSYGGYTF. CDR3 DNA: TGTGCCAGCAGCACCCGAGGGCAATCCTACGGTGGCTACACCTTC.

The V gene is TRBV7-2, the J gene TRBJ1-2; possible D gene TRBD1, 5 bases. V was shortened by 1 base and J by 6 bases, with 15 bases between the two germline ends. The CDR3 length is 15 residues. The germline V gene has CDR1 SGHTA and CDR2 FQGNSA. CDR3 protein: CASSLGVGRANGYTF. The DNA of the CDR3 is TGTGCCAGCAGCTTAGGGGTGGGCAGGGCCAATGGCTACACCTTC.

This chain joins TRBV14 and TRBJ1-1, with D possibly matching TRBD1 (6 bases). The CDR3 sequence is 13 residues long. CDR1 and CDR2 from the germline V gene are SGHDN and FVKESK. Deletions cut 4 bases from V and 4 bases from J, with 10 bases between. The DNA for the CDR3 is TGTGCCAGCAGCCGTGGGGGGGCCACTGAAGCTTTCTTT. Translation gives CASSRGGATEAFF.

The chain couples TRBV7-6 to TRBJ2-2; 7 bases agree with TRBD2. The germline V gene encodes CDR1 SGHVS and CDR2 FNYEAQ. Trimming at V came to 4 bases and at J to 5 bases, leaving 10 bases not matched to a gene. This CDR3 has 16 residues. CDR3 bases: TGTGCCAGCAGCTCGACTAGCTACAAAGTAACCGGGGAGCTGTTTTTT. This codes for CASSSTSYKVTGELFF.

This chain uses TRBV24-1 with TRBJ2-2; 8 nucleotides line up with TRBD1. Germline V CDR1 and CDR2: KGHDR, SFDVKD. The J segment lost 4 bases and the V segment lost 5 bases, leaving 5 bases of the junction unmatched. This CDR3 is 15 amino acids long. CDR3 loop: CATSGTDRATGELFF. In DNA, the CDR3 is TGTGCCACCAGTGGGACGGACAGGGCCACCGGGGAGCTGTTTTTT.

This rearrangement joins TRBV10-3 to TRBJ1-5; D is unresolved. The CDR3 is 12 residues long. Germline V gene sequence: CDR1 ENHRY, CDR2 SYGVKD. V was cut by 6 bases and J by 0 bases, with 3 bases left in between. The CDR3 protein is CAISGSNQPQHF. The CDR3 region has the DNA TGTGCCATCAGCGGTAGCAATCAGCCCCAGCATTTT.

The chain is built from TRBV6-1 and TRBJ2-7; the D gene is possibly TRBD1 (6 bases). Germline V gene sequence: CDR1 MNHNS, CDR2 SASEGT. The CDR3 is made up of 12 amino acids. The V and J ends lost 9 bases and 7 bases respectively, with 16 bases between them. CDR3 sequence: CASGLGAGEQYF. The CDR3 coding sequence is TGTGCCAGTGGACTGGGGGCAGGAGAGCAGTACTTC.

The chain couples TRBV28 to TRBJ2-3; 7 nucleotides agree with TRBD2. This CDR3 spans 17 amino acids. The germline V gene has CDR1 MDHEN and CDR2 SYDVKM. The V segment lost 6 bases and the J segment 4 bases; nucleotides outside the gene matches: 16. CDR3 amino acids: CASSFPSRGVWADTQYF. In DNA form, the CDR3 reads TGTGCCAGCAGCTTCCCCTCCCGGGGGGTTTGGGCAGATACGCAGTATTTT.

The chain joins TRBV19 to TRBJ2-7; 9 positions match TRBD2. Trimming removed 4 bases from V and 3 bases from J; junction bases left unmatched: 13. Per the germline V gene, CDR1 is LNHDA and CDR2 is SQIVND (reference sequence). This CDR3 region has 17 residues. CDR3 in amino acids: CASSNWVAGETLYEQYF. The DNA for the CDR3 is TGTGCCAGTAGTAATTGGGTAGCGGGAGAGACCCTCTACGAGCAGTACTTC. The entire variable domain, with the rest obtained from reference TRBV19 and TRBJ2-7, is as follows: DGGITQSPKYLFRKEGQNVTLSCEQNLNHDAMYWYRQDPGQGLRLIYYSQIVNDFQKGDIAEGYSVSREKKESFPLTVTSAQKNPTAFYLCASSNWVAGETLYEQYFGPGTRLTVT.

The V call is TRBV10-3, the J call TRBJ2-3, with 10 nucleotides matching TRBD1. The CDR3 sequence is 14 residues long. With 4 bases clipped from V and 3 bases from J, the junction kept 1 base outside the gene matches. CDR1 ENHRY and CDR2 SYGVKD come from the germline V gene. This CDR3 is CAISGQGATDTQYF. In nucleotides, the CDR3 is TGTGCCATCAGTGGACAGGGGGCGACAGATACGCAGTATTTT.

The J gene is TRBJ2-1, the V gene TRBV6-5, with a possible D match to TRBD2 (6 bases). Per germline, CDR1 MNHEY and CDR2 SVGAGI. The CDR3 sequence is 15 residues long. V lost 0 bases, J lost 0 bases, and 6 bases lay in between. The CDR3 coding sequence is TGTGCCAGCAGTTACTCGACTAGCTCCTACAATGAGCAGTTCTTC. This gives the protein CASSYSTSSYNEQFF.

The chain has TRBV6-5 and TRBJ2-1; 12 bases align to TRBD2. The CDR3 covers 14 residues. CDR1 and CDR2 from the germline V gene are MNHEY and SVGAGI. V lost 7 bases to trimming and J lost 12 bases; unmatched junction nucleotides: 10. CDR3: CASIGLAGMGVQFF. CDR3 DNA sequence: TGTGCCAGCATCGGACTAGCGGGAATGGGTGTGCAGTTCTTC.

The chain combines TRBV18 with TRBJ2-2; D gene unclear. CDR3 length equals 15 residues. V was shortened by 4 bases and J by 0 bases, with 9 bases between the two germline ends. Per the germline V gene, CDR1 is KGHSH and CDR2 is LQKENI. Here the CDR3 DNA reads TGTGCCAGCTCACGAGGTTTCGCGAACACCGGGGAGCTGTTTTTT. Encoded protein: CASSRGFANTGELFF. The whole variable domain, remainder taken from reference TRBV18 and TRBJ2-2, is NAGVMQNPRHLVRRRGQEARLRCSPMKGHSHVYWYRQLPEEGLKFMVYLQKENIIDESGMPKERFSAEFPKEGPSILRIQQVVRGDSAAYFCASSRGFANTGELFFGEGSRLTVL.